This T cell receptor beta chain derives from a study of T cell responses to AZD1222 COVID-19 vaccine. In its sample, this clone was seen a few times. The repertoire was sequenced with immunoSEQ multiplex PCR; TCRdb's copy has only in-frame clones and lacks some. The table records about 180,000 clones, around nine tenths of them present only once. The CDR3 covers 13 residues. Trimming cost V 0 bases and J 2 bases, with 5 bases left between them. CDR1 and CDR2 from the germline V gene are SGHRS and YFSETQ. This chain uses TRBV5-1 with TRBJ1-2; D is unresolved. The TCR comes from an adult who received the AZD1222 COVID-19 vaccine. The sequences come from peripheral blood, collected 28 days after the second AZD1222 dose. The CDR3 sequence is CASSLDSNYGYTF. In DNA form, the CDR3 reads TGCGCCAGCAGCTTGGACAGCAACTATGGCTACACCTTC.